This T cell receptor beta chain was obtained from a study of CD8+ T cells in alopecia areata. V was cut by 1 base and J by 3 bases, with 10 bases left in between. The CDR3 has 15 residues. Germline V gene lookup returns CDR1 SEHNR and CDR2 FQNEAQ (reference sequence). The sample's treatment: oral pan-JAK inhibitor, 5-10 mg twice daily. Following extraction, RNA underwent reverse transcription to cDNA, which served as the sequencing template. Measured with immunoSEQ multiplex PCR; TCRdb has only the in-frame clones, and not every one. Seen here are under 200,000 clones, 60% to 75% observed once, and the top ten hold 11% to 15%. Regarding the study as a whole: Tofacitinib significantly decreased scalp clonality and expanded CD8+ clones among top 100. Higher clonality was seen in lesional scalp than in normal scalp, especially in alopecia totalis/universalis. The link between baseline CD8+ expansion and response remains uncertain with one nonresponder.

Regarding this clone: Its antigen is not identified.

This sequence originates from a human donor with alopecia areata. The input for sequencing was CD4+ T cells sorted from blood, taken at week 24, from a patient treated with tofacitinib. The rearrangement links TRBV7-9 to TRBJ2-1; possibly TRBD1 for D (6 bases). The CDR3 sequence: CASSLGGRNYNEQFF. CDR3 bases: TGTGCCAGCAGCTTAGGGGGGCGAAACTACAATGAGCAGTTCTTC.